This TCR beta chain stems from a study of T-cell memory formation after mild COVID-19. The CDR3 length is 12 residues. Germline assignment: CDR1 DFQATT and CDR2 SNEGSKA (reference sequence). Trimming cost V 5 bases and J 8 bases, with 15 bases left between them. About this clonotype: Its antigen is not identified.

Overall study findings and caveats: CD4+ contracting clones were found mainly in CM and EM, and CD8+ ones in EMRA. Clones shrinking between day 15 and 85 showed a balanced CD4/CD8 split, and those that grew later tilted toward CD4+.

Constant-segment primers and 5'RACE yielded cDNA libraries for TCR alpha and TCR beta, each carrying sample barcodes and UMIs. TCRdb reprocessed the 5' RACE reads via MiXCR and lists one record per CDR3 protein. The sample shows a few hundred thousand distinct CDR3 sequences, around 19% of them seen only once. The sequence was collected from a man aged 18 to 30 who had mild COVID-19 (a few samples of this study predate the infection). Cell type and time point are not known. Specimen: PBMCs or a T cell subset sorted from them (not recorded which). The rearrangement joins TRBV20-1 to TRBJ2-5; maybe TRBD2 (5 bases). CDR3 protein: CSALVPTRTQYF. The CDR3 DNA reads TGCAGTGCTCTAGTCCCTACTAGAACCCAGTACTTC.